This TCR beta chain was recorded in a study of T cells in Graves' hyperthyroidism and ophthalmopathy. Study-wide context: Peripheral blood was collected at initial diagnosis, before any treatment.

Germline V lookup: CDR1 SGHNT, CDR2 YENEEA. The CDR3 sequence is 13 residues long. V was pared by 9 bases and J by 5 bases, with 9 bases of the junction left unmatched. This clonotype was observed many times. Amplified regions were TCR beta CDR3 sequences from RNA transcripts. When the TCR CDR3 underwent first-round RT-PCR, the HTBI primer set was used. One entry per CDR3 protein, called by TCRdb with MiXCR from the multiplex PCR reads. The sample includes under 800,000 distinct CDR3 sequences, 14% of them seen just once. This chain uses TRBV11-3 with TRBJ2-5; 7 bases match TRBD1. Sequenced material: blood. The receptor's source is a woman younger than 30 with Graves' hyperthyroidism. The CDR3 sequence: CASGKTGMETQYF. In DNA, the CDR3 is TGTGCCAGTGGGAAGACAGGGATGGAGACCCAGTACTTC. Combining the CDR3 with reference TRBV11-3 and TRBJ2-5 gives the whole variable domain EAGVVQSPRYKIIEKKQPVAFWCNPISGHNTLYWYLQNLGQGPELLIRYENEEAVDDSQLPKDRFSAERLKGVDSTLKIQPAELGDSAVYLCASGKTGMETQYFGPGTRLLVL.